The sequence of this TCR beta chain was determined in a study of T-cell reconstitution after alpha-beta-depleted transplantation in children. For TCRbeta, the library was prepared with unique molecular identifiers. TCRdb recomputed calls from the PCR reads with MiXCR, one row per CDR3 protein. There are about 230,000 distinct CDR3 sequences in the sample; over 9.5% occur only once, and around 5% lies in the top ten. Trimming cost V 7 bases and J 4 bases; bases outside gene matches: 10. The CDR3 runs 14 residues. This clonotype has at least ten counts. The sequence came from a human donor who donated a stem cell graft to a child with SCID. The sample was PBMCs from the stem cell graft donor, taken from the stem cell graft. V and J are TRBV12-3 or TRBV12-4 and TRBJ2-7; 7 nucleotides match TRBD2. CDR3 in DNA: TGTGCCAGCACCCGGGACCTAGCGGTGTACGAGCAGTACTTC. Translating gives CASTRDLAVYEQYF.